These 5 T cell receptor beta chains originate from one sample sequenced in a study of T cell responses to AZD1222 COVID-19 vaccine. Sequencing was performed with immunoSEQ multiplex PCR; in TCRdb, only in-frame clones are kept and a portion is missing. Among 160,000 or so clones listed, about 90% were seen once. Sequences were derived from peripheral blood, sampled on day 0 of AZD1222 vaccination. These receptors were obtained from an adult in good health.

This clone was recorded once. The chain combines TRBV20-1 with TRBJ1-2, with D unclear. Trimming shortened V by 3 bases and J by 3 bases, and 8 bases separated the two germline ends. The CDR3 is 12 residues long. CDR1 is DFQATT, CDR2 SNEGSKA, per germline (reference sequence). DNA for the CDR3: TGCAGTGCTAGTGCCTCAGACTATGGCTACACCTTC. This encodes CSASASDYGYTF.

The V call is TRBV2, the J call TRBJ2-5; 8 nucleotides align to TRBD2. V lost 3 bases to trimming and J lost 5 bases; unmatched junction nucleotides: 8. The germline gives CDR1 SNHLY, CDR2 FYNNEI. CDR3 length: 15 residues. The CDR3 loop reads CASSDDGGAGETQYF. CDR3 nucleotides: TGTGCCAGCAGTGATGACGGGGGGGCAGGCGAGACCCAGTACTTC. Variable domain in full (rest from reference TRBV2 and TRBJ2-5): EPEVTQTPSHQVTQMGQEVILRCVPISNHLYFYWYRQILGQKVEFLVSFYNNEISEKSEIFDDQFSVERPDGSNFTLKIRSTKLEDSAMYFCASSDDGGAGETQYFGPGTRLLVL.

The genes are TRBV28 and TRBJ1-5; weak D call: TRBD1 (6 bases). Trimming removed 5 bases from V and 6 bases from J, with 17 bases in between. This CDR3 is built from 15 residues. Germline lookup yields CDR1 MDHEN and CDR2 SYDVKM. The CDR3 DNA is TGTGCCAGCAGTGCCTATACAGGGATCAGTCAGCCCCAGCATTTT. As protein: CASSAYTGISQPQHF.

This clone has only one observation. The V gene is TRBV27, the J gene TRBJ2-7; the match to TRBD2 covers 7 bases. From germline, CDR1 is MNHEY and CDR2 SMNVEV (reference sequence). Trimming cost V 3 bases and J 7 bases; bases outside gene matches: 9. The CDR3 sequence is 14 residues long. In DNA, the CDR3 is TGTGCCAGCAGTTTCGGGAGCGGGACGGGAGAGCAGTACTTC. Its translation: CASSFGSGTGEQYF.

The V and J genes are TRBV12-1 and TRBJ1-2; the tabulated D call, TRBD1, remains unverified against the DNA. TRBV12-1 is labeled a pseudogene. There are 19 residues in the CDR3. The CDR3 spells CASSFALQGWLSGRYGYTF. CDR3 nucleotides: TGTGCCAGCAGCTTTGCGCTACAGGGTTGGCTCTCCGGCCGGTATGGCTACACCTTC.